This is a list of T cell receptor beta chains from one sample in a study of T cells after yellow fever vaccination. TCRdb independently ran MiXCR on the 5' RACE reads; one entry per CDR3 protein. The sample consists of some 350,000 distinct CDR3 sequences, about 4% of them appearing once. Material: PBMCs, obtained 5 days after the yellow fever booster vaccination. The receptors were gathered from a man between 18 and 35 years old who received the YFV17D yellow fever vaccine. Each CDR3 is given with its conserved first and last residue. D genes are given only for firm matches. Clone size is given for some rows only: seen once, a few or many times, or a class if the clone is expanded.

CDR3aa: CASRTGAAYEQYF
CDR3nt: TGTGCCAGCAGAACAGGGGCTGCCTACGAGCAGTACTTC
v_gene: TRBV6-6
abundance: -
j_gene: TRBJ2-7
d_gene: TRBD1

CDR3aa: CATMGEKLFF
CDR3nt: TGCGCCACCATGGGTGAAAAACTGTTTTTT
v_gene: TRBV10-2
abundance: many
j_gene: TRBJ1-4
d_gene: -

CDR3aa: CASSLNRGSSNEQFF
CDR3nt: TGTGCCAGCAGCTTAAACAGGGGGTCTTCAAATGAGCAGTTCTTC
v_gene: TRBV5-4
abundance: -
j_gene: TRBJ2-1
d_gene: TRBD1

CDR3aa: CASRGLAGVEQFF
CDR3nt: TGTGCCAGCAGGGGACTAGCGGGGGTTGAGCAGTTCTTC
v_gene: TRBV12-3/TRBV12-4
abundance: few
j_gene: TRBJ2-1
d_gene: TRBD2

CDR3aa: CASSYRDFTDTQYF
CDR3nt: TGTGCCAGCAGCTACAGGGACTTCACAGATACGCAGTATTTT
v_gene: TRBV5-6
abundance: -
j_gene: TRBJ2-3
d_gene: -

CDR3aa: CASSPGLVSTDTQYF
CDR3nt: TGTGCCAGCAGCCCCGGACTAGTTAGCACAGATACGCAGTATTTT
v_gene: TRBV7-2
abundance: -
j_gene: TRBJ2-3
d_gene: TRBD2

CDR3aa: CAISELTGEAGYTF
CDR3nt: TGTGCCATCAGCGAGCTCACAGGGGAAGCTGGCTACACCTTC
v_gene: TRBV10-3
abundance: -
j_gene: TRBJ1-2
d_gene: TRBD1

CDR3aa: CASSLEGTGIGNIQYF
CDR3nt: TGCGCCAGCAGCTTGGAGGGGACAGGGATAGGGAACATTCAGTACTTC
v_gene: TRBV5-1
abundance: few
j_gene: TRBJ2-4
d_gene: TRBD1

CDR3aa: CASSQDEGQPQHF
CDR3nt: TGCGCCAGCAGCCAAGACGAGGGTCAGCCCCAGCATTTT
v_gene: TRBV4-3
abundance: many
j_gene: TRBJ1-5
d_gene: -

CDR3aa: CASSPVGARGPEAFF
CDR3nt: TGTGCCAGCAGCCCAGTCGGGGCCCGAGGGCCTGAAGCTTTCTTT
v_gene: TRBV7-2
abundance: -
j_gene: TRBJ1-1
d_gene: -

CDR3aa: CASSQELRDRAAFF
CDR3nt: TGCGCCAGCAGCCAAGAATTACGTGACAGGGCAGCTTTCTTT
v_gene: TRBV4-3
abundance: many
j_gene: TRBJ1-1
d_gene: TRBD1

CDR3aa: CSAWTGWGEQFF
CDR3nt: TGCAGTGCTTGGACAGGGTGGGGGGAGCAGTTCTTC
v_gene: TRBV20-1
abundance: -
j_gene: TRBJ2-1
d_gene: TRBD1

CDR3aa: CASSQEILAVDNEQFF
CDR3nt: TGTGCCAGCAGCCAAGAAATTCTAGCGGTGGACAATGAGCAGTTCTTC
v_gene: TRBV14
abundance: many
j_gene: TRBJ2-1
d_gene: TRBD2